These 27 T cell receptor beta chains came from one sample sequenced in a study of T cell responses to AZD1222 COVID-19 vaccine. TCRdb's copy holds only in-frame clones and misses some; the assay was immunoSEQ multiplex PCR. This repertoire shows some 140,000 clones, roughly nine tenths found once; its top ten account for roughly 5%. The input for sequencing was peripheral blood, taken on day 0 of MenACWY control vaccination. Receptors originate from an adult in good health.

In nucleotides, the CDR3 is TGTGCCAGCAGCGTAAGATCAGGGGGCATGGGAAACACCATATATTTT. It translates to CASSVRSGGMGNTIYF. The V gene is TRBV9, the J gene TRBJ1-3; 8 nucleotides match TRBD1. Trimming removed 1 base from V and 4 bases from J; junction bases left unmatched: 7. The CDR3 has 16 amino acids. Per germline, CDR1 SGDLS and CDR2 YYNGEE.

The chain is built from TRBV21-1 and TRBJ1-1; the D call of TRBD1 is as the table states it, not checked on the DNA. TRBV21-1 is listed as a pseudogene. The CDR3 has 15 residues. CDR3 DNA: TGTGCCAGCAGCGTCACCGGGACAAAAGACACTGAAGCTTTCTTT. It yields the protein CASSVTGTKDTEAFF.

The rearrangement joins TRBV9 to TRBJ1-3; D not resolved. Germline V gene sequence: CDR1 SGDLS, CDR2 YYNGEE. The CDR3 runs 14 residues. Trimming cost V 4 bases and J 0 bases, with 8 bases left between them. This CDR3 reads CASSMTSSGNTIYF. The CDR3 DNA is TGTGCCAGCAGCATGACGAGCTCTGGAAACACCATATATTTT.

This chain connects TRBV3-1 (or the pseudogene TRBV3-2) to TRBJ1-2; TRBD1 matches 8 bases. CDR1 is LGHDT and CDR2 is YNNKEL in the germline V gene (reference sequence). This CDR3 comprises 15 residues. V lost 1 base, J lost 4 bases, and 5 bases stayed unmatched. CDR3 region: CASSQAGTGLYGYTF. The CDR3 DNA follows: TGTGCCAGCAGCCAAGCCGGGACAGGCCTCTATGGCTACACCTTC.

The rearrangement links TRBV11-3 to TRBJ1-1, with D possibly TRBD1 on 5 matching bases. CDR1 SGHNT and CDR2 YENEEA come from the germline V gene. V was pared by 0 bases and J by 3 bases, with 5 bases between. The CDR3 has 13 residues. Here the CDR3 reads CASSLEQDTEAFF. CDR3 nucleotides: TGTGCCAGCAGCTTAGAACAGGACACTGAAGCTTTCTTT. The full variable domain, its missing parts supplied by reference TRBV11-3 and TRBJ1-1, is EAGVVQSPRYKIIEKKQPVAFWCNPISGHNTLYWYLQNLGQGPELLIRYENEEAVDDSQLPKDRFSAERLKGVDSTLKIQPAELGDSAVYLCASSLEQDTEAFFGQGTRLTVV.

CDR3 residues: CASSPDSSYGYTF. CDR3 sequence (DNA): TGTGCCAGCAGTCCGGACAGCTCCTATGGCTACACCTTC. The chain employs TRBV6-5 and TRBJ1-2, with D perhaps TRBD1 (6 bases). CDR3 length: 13 amino acids. Germline V gene data show CDR1 as MNHEY and CDR2 as SVGAGI. Trimming pared 5 bases from V and 4 bases from J, leaving 11 bases between.

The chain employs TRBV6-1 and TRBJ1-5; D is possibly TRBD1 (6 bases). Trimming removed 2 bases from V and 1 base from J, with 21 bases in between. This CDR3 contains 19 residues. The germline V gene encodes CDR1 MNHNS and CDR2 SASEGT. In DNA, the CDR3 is TGTGCCAGCAGTGAAAGCTTTTGGTGGACAGCCAACAGCAATCAGCCCCAGCATTTT. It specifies CASSESFWWTANSNQPQHF.

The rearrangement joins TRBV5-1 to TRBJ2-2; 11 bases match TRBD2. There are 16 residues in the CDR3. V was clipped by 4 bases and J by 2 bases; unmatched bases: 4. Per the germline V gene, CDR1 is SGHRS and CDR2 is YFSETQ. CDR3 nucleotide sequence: TGCGCCAGCAGCCCCGGGACTAGCGGTAACACCGGGGAGCTGTTTTTT. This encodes CASSPGTSGNTGELFF.

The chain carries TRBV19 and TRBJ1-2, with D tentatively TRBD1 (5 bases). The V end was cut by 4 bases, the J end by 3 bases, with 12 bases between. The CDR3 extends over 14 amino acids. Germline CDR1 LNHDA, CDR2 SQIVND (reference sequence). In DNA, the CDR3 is TGTGCCAGTAGTAATAGGGGCACGGACTATGGCTACACCTTC. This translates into CASSNRGTDYGYTF.

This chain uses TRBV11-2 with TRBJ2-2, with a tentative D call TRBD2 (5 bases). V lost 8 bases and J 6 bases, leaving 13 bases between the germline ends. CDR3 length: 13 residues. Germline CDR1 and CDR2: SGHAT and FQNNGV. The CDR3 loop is CASRVALAGELFF. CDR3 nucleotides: TGTGCCAGCCGGGTAGCGTTGGCCGGGGAGCTGTTTTTT.

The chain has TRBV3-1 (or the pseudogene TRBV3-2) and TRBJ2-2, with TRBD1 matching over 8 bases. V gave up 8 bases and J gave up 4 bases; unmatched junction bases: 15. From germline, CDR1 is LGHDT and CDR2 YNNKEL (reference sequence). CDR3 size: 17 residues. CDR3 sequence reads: CASSPGLGTGGTGELFF. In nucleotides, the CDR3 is TGTGCCAGCTCTCCCGGGCTTGGGACAGGCGGCACCGGGGAGCTGTTTTTT.

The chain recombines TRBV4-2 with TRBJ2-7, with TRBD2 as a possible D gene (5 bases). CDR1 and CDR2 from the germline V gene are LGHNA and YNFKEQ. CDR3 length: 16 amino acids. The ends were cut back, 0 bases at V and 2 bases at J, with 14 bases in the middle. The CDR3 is CASSQEVGLAAYEQYF. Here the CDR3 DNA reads TGTGCCAGCAGCCAAGAGGTCGGGCTAGCCGCCTACGAGCAGTACTTC.

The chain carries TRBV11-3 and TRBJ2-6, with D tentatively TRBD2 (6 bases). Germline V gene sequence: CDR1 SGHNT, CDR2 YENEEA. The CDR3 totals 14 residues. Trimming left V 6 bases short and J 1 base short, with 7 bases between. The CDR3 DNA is TGTGCCAGCAGGGGGAGGTCTGGGGCCAACGTCCTGACTTTC. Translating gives CASRGRSGANVLTF.

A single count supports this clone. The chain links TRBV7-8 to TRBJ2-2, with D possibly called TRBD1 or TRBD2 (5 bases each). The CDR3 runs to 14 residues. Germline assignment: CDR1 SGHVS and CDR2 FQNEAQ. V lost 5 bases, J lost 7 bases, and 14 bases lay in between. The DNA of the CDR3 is TGTGCCAGCAGCCTGGGACCGAGTAACGGGGAGCTGTTTTTT. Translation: CASSLGPSNGELFF.

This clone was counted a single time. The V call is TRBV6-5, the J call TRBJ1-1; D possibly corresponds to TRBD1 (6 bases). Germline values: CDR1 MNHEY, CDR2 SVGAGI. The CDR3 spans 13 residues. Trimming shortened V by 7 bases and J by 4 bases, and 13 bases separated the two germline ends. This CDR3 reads CASIGGGRTEAFF. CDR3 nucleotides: TGTGCCAGCATCGGGGGCGGACGCACTGAAGCTTTCTTT.

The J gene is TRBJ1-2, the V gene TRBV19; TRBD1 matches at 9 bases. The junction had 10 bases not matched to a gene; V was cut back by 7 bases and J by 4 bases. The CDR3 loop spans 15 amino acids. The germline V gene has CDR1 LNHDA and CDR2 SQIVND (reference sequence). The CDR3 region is CASTLRDRAIYGYTF. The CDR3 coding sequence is TGTGCCAGTACCCTCCGGGACAGGGCGATCTATGGCTACACCTTC.

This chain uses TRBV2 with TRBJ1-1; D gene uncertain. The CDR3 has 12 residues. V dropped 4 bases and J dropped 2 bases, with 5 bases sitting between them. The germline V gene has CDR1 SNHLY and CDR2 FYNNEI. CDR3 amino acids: CASSAFNTEAFF. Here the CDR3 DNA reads TGTGCCAGCAGTGCATTTAACACTGAAGCTTTCTTT.

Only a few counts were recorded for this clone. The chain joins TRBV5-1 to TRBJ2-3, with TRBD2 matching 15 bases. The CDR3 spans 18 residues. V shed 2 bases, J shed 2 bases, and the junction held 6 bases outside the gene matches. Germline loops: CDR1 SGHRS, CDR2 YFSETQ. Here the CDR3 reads CASSFGTSGGIITDTQYF. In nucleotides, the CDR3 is TGCGCCAGCAGCTTCGGGACTAGCGGGGGGATAATCACAGATACGCAGTATTTT.

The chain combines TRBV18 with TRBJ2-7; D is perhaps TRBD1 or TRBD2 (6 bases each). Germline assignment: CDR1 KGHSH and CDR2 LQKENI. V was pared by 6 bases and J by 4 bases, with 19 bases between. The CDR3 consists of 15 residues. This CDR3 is CASSPGDRGGYEQYF. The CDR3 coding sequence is TGTGCCAGCTCTCCGGGGGACCGAGGGGGATACGAGCAGTACTTC.

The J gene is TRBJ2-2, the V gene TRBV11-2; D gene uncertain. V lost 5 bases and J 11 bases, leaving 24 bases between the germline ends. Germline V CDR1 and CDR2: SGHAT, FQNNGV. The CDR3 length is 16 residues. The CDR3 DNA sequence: TGTGCCAGCAGCCCCCCAGCTAGAGCTAAATTCAGAGAGCTGTTTTTT. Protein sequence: CASSPPARAKFRELFF. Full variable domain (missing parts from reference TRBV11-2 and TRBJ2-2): EAGVAQSPRYKIIEKRQSVAFWCNPISGHATLYWYQQILGQGPKLLIQFQNNGVVDDSQLPKDRFSAERLKGVDSTLKIQPAKLEDSAVYLCASSPPARAKFRELFFGEGSRLTVL.

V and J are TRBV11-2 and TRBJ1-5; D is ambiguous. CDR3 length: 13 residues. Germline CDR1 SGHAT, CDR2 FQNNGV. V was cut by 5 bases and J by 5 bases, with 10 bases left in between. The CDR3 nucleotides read TGTGCCAGCAGCCAATGGAGTGATCAGCCCCAGCATTTT. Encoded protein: CASSQWSDQPQHF.

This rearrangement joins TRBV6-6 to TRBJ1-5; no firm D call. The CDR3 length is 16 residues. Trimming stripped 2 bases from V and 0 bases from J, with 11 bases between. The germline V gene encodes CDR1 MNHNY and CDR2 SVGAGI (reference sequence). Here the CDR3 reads CASSYPTIYSNQPQHF. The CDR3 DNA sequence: TGTGCCAGCAGTTACCCGACAATTTATAGCAATCAGCCCCAGCATTTT.

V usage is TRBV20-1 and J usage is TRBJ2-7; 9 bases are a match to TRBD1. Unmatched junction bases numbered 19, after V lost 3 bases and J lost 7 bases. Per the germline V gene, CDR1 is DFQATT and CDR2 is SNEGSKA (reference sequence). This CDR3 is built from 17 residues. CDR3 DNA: TGCAGTGCTAGTCCGGTCCAGGACAGGGGCTTCCTAGAGGAGCAGTACTTC. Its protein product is CSASPVQDRGFLEEQYF.

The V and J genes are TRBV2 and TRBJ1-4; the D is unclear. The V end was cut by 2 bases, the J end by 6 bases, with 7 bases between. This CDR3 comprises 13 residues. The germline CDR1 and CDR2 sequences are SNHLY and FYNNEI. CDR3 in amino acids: CASSEWGDEKLFF. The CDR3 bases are TGTGCCAGCAGTGAATGGGGAGATGAAAAACTGTTTTTT.

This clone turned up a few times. The CDR3 is CASSPYQGLFIRTTGNTIYF. CDR3 DNA sequence: TGTGCCAGCAGTCCCTACCAGGGGTTGTTTATTAGGACTACCGGAAACACCATATATTTT. The chain carries TRBV27 and TRBJ1-3, with D perhaps TRBD1 (6 bases). Trimming took off 5 bases at V and 4 bases at J, with 30 bases between the two ends. This CDR3 region has 20 residues. Germline assignment: CDR1 MNHEY and CDR2 SMNVEV (reference sequence).

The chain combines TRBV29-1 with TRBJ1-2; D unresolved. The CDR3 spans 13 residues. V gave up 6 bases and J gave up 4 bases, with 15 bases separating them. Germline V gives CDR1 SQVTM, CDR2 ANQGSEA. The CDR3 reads CSVPESGIYGYTF. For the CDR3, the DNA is TGCAGCGTCCCTGAGTCGGGGATCTATGGCTACACCTTC.

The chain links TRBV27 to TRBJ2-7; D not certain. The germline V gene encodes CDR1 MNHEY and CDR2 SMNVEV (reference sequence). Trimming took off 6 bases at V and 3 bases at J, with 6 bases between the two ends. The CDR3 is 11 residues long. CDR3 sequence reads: CASSPIYEQYV. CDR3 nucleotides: TGTGCCAGCAGCCCTATCTACGAGCAGTACGTC.